Included here is one TCR beta chain sequence, with context. Antigen: not known. The data derive from a study of vaccination effects on CD4 cells after COVID-19. About the study: Each participant received a vaccine that was either BNT162b2 or mRNA-1273, given as two doses. Regarding the study as a whole: Early post-infection timepoints were absent, and convalescent patients were few.

From germline, CDR1 is LNHDA and CDR2 SQIVND (reference sequence). This CDR3 comprises 14 residues. V was cut by 5 bases and J by 2 bases, with 12 bases left in between. Ahead of sequencing, the ViraFEST assay grew antigen-specific CD4+ T cells using viral peptide pools. Subsequent to ten to eleven days of culture, CD4+ T cells were isolated. Each vaccine recipient was nucleocapsid antibody negative and had no prior SARS-CoV-2 infection. Data came from immunoSEQ multiplex PCR; TCRdb stores just in-frame clones and leaves some out. The sample lists around 71,000 clones, 65% to 85% occurring once. The TCR sequence derives from a human donor who received a COVID-19 vaccine. The starting material was CD4+ T cells from PBMCs cultured with HCoV-OC43 spike peptides, obtained before COVID-19 vaccination. This sample's subset: HCoV-OC43 spike overlapping peptide pool stimulation. The chain carries TRBV19 and TRBJ1-2; no definite D call. CDR3 in amino acids: CASSREIGNYGYTF. CDR3 bases: TGTGCCAGTAGTCGGGAGATCGGGAACTATGGCTACACCTTC.